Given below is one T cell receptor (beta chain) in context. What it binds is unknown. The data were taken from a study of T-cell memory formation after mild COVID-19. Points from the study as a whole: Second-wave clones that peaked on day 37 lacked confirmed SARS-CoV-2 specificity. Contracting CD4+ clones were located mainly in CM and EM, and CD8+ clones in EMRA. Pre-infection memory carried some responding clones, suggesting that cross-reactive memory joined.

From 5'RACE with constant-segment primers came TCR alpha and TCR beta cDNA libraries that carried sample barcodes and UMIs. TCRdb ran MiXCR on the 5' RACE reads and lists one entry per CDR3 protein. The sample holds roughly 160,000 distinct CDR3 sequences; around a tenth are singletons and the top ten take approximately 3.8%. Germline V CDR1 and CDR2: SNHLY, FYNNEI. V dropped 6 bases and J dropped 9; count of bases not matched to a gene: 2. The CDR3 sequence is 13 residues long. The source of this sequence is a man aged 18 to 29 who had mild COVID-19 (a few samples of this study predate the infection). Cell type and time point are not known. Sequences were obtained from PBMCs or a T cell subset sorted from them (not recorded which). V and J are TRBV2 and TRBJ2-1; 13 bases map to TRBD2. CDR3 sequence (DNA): TGTGCCAGCAGGGGACTAGCGGGGAGTGAGCAGTTCTTC. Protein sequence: CASRGLAGSEQFF.